Following are 5 T cell receptor beta chains from one sample sequenced in a study of spatial heterogeneity in lung cancer. Documented time point: blood at routine non-recurrence follow-up after resection. Via MiXCR, TCRdb re-called the 5' RACE reads, giving one row per CDR3 protein. The sample includes 40,000 or so distinct CDR3 sequences, roughly 10% of them seen just once. This material consisted of PBMCs, taken at follow-up. Source of these receptors: a female donor with early-stage non-small cell lung cancer.

This clonotype was detected many times. The rearrangement uses TRBV5-1 and TRBJ1-4; tentatively, D is TRBD1 (6 bases). CDR3 length equals 15 residues. Trimming shortened V by 0 bases and J by 10 bases, and 16 bases separated the two germline ends. The germline gives CDR1 SGHRS, CDR2 YFSETQ. CDR3 residues: CASSLVRGFGGKLFF. Written as DNA, the CDR3 is TGCGCCAGCAGCTTGGTAAGGGGGTTTGGAGGAAAACTGTTTTTT.

The chain links TRBV3-1 to TRBJ1-1; D is possibly TRBD1 (5 bases). CDR3 length: 12 amino acids. Germline lookup yields CDR1 LGHDT and CDR2 YNNKEL (reference sequence). Trimming left V 2 bases short and J 8 bases short, with 9 bases between. As DNA, the CDR3 is TGTGCCAGCAGCCAATCTCAGGGCGAAGCTTTCTTT. Translation gives CASSQSQGEAFF.

The chain couples TRBV7-2 to TRBJ2-1, with D unclear. The CDR3 runs 13 residues. The germline gives CDR1 SGHTA, CDR2 FQGNSA. V was pared by 1 base and J by 9 bases, with 10 bases between. CDR3 coding DNA: TGTGCCAGCAGCTTAGTTCCCGGGCCTGAGCAGTTCTTC. The encoded protein is CASSLVPGPEQFF. Full variable domain (rest looked up from reference TRBV7-2 and TRBJ2-1): GAGVSQSPSNKVTEKGKDVELRCDPISGHTALYWYRQSLGQGLEFLIYFQGNSAPDKSGLPSDRFSAERTGGSVSTLTIQRTQQEDSAVYLCASSLVPGPEQFFGPGTRLTVL.

This sequence joins TRBV7-9 and TRBJ2-3; D remains ambiguous. The CDR3 extends over 14 amino acids. Looked up from germline, CDR1 is SEHNR and CDR2 is FQNEAQ (reference sequence). V was clipped by 5 bases and J by 6 bases, with 15 bases between them. The CDR3 sequence: CASSKEVDRDTQYF. CDR3 nucleotides: TGTGCCAGCAGCAAAGAGGTGGATCGGGATACGCAGTATTTT.

The rearrangement uses TRBV5-4 and TRBJ2-1; TRBD1 matches 9 bases. The CDR3 extends over 15 amino acids. Per the germline V gene, CDR1 is SGHNT and CDR2 is YYREEE (reference sequence). After removal of 4 bases from V and 7 bases from J, the junction contained 9 bases not matched to a gene. Here the CDR3 reads CASSPGTGFLNEQFF. The CDR3 DNA is TGTGCCAGCAGCCCCGGGACAGGGTTCCTAAATGAGCAGTTCTTC.